This T cell receptor (beta chain) was sequenced in a study of shared clonotypes between healthy human individuals (dated by TCRdb to the early 2020s). About the investigation overall: Two women and a few men aged 18 to 49 years were included in the cohort. For each donor, three plates each were used for CD4 naive and CD4 memory, two plates were used for CD8 naive, and one plate was used for CD8 memory. To estimate repertoire size and how much clonotypes are shared between individuals, the study performed deep sequencing of blood TCR repertoires from roughly five healthy adults. Libraries were prepared and TCR repertoires were sequenced by different laboratories using diverse techniques, in order to increase sequencing depth and limit assay-specific biases. Each donor's leukapheresis produced roughly between roughly 0.9 and 9 billion PBMCs. General study outcomes and caveats: Even with the large sequencing depth, rarefaction of the sorted-subset datasets indicated that sequencing was incomplete. Based on pairwise subsampling, the degree of clonotype sharing among donors was expected to be affected by sequencing depth. The small number of donors limited the genetic and exposure-history diversity represented. Compared with non-shared clonotypes, the clonotypes found in all four sorted-subset donors had higher generation probabilities. Only blood was sampled, and tissue TCR repertoires likely differ from those in blood. Across a handful of donors, about 4.5% of naive CD4, around 3.5% of naive CD8, roughly 2.3% of memory CD4, and roughly 0.41% of memory CD8 clonotypes were shared. Naive subsets generally had larger estimated clonotype richness than memory subsets.

Using the deep immunoSEQ assay, multiplex PCR amplified TCR CDR3 regions from genomic DNA. Extracted genomic DNA from each cell subset was spread evenly across all wells of several immunoSEQ 96-well plates, with each plate serving as a replicate. For sorted subsets, each replicate PCR was loaded with around 220 ng genomic DNA, equivalent to some 27,000 T cell genomes. Purified libraries were quantified with a Qubit 3.0 fluorometer, sized on a Bioanalyzer 2100, and re-quantified with the KAPA Library Quantification kit. Each immunoSEQ 96-well plate was sequenced on its own single-read 150-cycle Illumina NextSeq 550 flow cell. As for the authors' bioinformatics: Because the immunoSEQ output included only junctional sequences and no quality scores, the filtering could not be the same as the filtering used for full-length reads. To assign V/J genes and CDR3, sequences were annotated using PyIR, a Python wrapper for IgBLAST v1.9, with IMGT germline references. Reads with weak V/J assignments (E-value above 1e-6), missing CDR3, stop codons, out-of-frame junctions, or ambiguous translated residues were removed. A V3J clonotype was defined by an identical inferred V gene, J gene, and CDR3 amino acid sequence. Percentage overlap between repertoires was computed as shared unique clonotypes divided by the size of the smaller repertoire. RTK rarefaction, the Chao1 estimator, and Recon v2.1 estimates of unobserved clonotypes were used to assess repertoire richness. OLGA was used to compute generation probabilities for all TCRbeta clonotypes that the gDNA method yielded from a few donors. TCRdb holds this immuneACCESS table with in-frame rearrangements only. Some clones are missing; in checked studies, unresolved V genes explain under half, and the rest has no known cause. V and J calls and clone size are as listed in that table; D and trimming were resolved from the DNA. Present in this sample are some 2 million clones, about 95% of which were seen just once. The top ten clonotypes cover 0.9% to 1.3% of the sample.

The CDR3 numbers 13 residues from cysteine through phenylalanine. Of all the DNA, just the CDR3 is kept, 39 bases in frame from base 1. V is shortened by 3 bases, J by 5 bases, and the region joining them spans 7 bases. Per the germline V gene, SGHVS is the CDR1 and FQNEAQ is the CDR2. About this clone: Its binding antigen is unknown. Base quality data are lacking; no much larger clone is found one base away.

CD8 naive samples were CD45RO-negative cells positively selected for CCR7, giving a CD45RA+CCR7+ population that excluded TemRA cells. The donors were healthy, HIV-negative adults with no recently reported acute infections or vaccinations. All donors were Caucasian adults living in Nashville, Tennessee, USA. After blood collection by leukapheresis, PBMCs were isolated using Ficoll-Histopaque density gradient centrifugation and then cryopreserved in the vapor phase of liquid nitrogen. Analytical flow cytometry was used to check the purity and quantity of every magnetically sorted T cell population. From each sorted fraction, genomic DNA was isolated and quantified by UV absorbance on a Nanodrop 2000c.

The chain couples TRBV7-8 to TRBJ2-2; the D gene is tentatively TRBD1 or TRBD2, each matching 5 bases. Input material: naive CD8+ T cells sorted from blood. The cell subset or site label for this specimen denotes: CD45RA+CCR7+. The clonotype comes from a man between 18 and 29 years old in good health. Read as DNA, the sequence is TGTGCCAGCAGCTTTGGGGGAACCGGGGAGCTGTTTTTT. Its translation reads: CASSFGGTGELFF.